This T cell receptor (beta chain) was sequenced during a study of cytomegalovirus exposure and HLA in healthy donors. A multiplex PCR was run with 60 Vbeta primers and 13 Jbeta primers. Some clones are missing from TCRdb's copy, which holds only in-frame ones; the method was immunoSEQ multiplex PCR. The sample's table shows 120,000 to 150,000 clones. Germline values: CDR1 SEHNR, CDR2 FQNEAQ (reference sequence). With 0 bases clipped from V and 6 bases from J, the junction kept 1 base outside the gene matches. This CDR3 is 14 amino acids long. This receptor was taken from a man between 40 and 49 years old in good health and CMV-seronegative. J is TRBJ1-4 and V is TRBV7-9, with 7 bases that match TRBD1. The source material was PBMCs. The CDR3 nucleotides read TGTGCCAGCAGCTTAGCAGGGGGCCATGAAAAACTGTTTTTT. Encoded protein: CASSLAGGHEKLFF. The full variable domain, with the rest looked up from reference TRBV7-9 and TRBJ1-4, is DTGVSQNPRHKITKRGQNVTFRCDPISEHNRLYWYRQTLGQGPEFLTYFQNEAQLEKSRLLSDRFSAERPKGSFSTLEIQRTEQGDSAMYLCASSLAGGHEKLFFGSGTQLSVL.